The 11 T cell receptor beta chains listed next were all sequenced from one sample in a study of type 1 regulatory T cells. Their target antigens are unknown. TCRdb passed the reads through MiXCR, listing each CDR3 protein once. The sample has about 68,000 distinct CDR3 sequences, nearly 65% seen once. Sequencing input: cultured T cells, either the whole culture or a sorted T cell fraction (not recorded which). As for subset: Tr1-enriched cell product generated in vitro against host alloantigens. The receptors shown here come from a human donor in good health.

This chain uses TRBV7-9 with TRBJ1-2; the D gene is possibly TRBD1 (5 bases). The germline V and J ends were trimmed by 4 bases and 7 bases, with 16 bases remaining between them. The CDR3 loop spans 14 amino acids. Germline assignment: CDR1 SEHNR and CDR2 FQNEAQ (reference sequence). CDR3 protein: CASSSLGQWTGYTF. CDR3 sequence (DNA): TGTGCCAGCAGCTCCCTGGGGCAGTGGACTGGCTACACCTTC.

This clonotype is categorized as medium-sized. The V gene is TRBV20-1, the J gene TRBJ2-1, with D maybe TRBD2 (6 bases). CDR3 size: 14 residues. Germline-derived CDR1 and CDR2 are DFQATT and SNEGSKA (reference sequence). Between the trimmed V and J ends, which lost 4 bases and 4 bases, there was a span of 14 bases. For the CDR3, the DNA is TGCAGTGCTAATAGACTAGTAGCGTACAATGAGCAGTTCTTC. Amino acids: CSANRLVAYNEQFF.

The rearrangement uses TRBV5-1 and TRBJ2-2; D is uncertain. Germline lookup yields CDR1 SGHRS and CDR2 YFSETQ. CDR3 length: 14 residues. Trimming cost V 6 bases and J 0 bases, with 9 bases left between them. The CDR3 nucleotides are TGCGCCAGCAAGGTTTTCGCGAACACCGGGGAGCTGTTTTTT. This gives the protein CASKVFANTGELFF. Based on the CDR3 plus reference TRBV5-1 and TRBJ2-2, the full variable domain is KAGVTQTPRYLIKTRGQQVTLSCSPISGHRSVSWYQQTPGQGLQFLFEYFSETQRNKGNFPGRFSGRQFSNSRSEMNVSTLELGDSALYLCASKVFANTGELFFGEGSRLTVL.

This chain connects TRBV20-1 to TRBJ2-2; 9 bases fit TRBD2. From germline, CDR1 is DFQATT and CDR2 SNEGSKA (reference sequence). The CDR3 spans 14 residues. Trimming took 4 bases from V and 2 from J; bases not matched to a gene: 2. The CDR3, as DNA: TGCAGTGCTACCGGGACTAGCAACACCGGGGAGCTGTTTTTT. Translating gives CSATGTSNTGELFF.

This clonotype appeared a few times. The gene calls are TRBV6-2 or TRBV6-3 and TRBJ1-1, with 11 bases aligning to TRBD1. Trimming removed 6 bases from V and 1 base from J; junction bases left unmatched: 10. The CDR3 length is 17 residues. Looked up from germline, CDR1 is MNHEY and CDR2 is SVGEGT. CDR3 protein: CASSARDRGARNTEAFF. For the CDR3, the DNA is TGTGCCAGCAGCGCCCGGGACAGGGGGGCCAGGAACACTGAAGCTTTCTTT.

The chain joins TRBV5-1 to TRBJ1-5, with 7 bases identical to TRBD1. Germline-derived CDR1 and CDR2 are SGHRS and YFSETQ. V lost 3 bases to trimming and J lost 1 base; unmatched junction nucleotides: 7. The CDR3 length is 16 residues. CDR3 DNA sequence: TGCGCCAGCAGCTCTCGACCAGGGGGAAGCAATCAGCCCCAGCATTTT. Translating it yields CASSSRPGGSNQPQHF.

J is TRBJ1-1 and V is TRBV4-1; D gene unclear. V lost 0 bases and J lost 1, with 6 bases in between. The germline V gene has CDR1 MGHRA and CDR2 YSYEKL. The CDR3 totals 14 residues. The chain's CDR3 is CASSQDLENTEAFF. For the CDR3, the DNA is TGCGCCAGCAGCCAAGATCTGGAGAACACTGAAGCTTTCTTT.

Details on this clonotype: A clone one base away is much larger, so this may be a read error. The chain recombines TRBV5-1 with TRBJ2-7; D not certain. There are 15 residues in the CDR3. The germline CDR1 and CDR2 sequences are SGHRS and YFSETQ. The CDR3 coding sequence is TGCACCAGCAGCTCAACGGGCCAGGCTTTCTACGAGCAGTACTTC. It specifies CTSSSTGQAFYEQYF. Using reference TRBV5-1 and TRBJ2-7 for the parts outside the CDR3, the full variable domain is KAGVTQTPRYLIKTRGQQVTLSCSPISGHRSVSWYQQTPGQGLQFLFEYFSETQRNKGNFPGRFSGRQFSNSRSEMNVSTLELGDSALYLCTSSSTGQAFYEQYFGPGTRLTVT.

V usage is TRBV20-1 and J usage is TRBJ2-1; 11 bases are a match to TRBD2. The CDR3 has 14 amino acids. Germline lookup yields CDR1 DFQATT and CDR2 SNEGSKA (reference sequence). The V and J ends lost 4 bases and 4 bases, in that order; junction bases with no gene match: 3. CDR3 amino acids: CSAIGTSGYNEQFF. Here the CDR3 DNA reads TGCAGTGCTATAGGGACTAGCGGTTACAATGAGCAGTTCTTC.

The chain employs TRBV7-2 and TRBJ2-7; D call uncertain. This CDR3 spans 14 amino acids. V was pared by 1 base and J by 5 bases, with 12 bases between. Germline CDR1 and CDR2: SGHTA and FQGNSA. CDR3 region: CASSLVAGYDEQYF. The CDR3 DNA reads as TGTGCCAGCAGCTTAGTGGCAGGCTACGACGAGCAGTACTTC.

This clonotype appeared a few times. The chain links TRBV4-3 to TRBJ2-3; 8 nucleotides line up with TRBD2. Germline V gene sequence: CDR1 LGHNA, CDR2 YSLEER. Losses at the gene ends were 3 bases for V and 4 bases for J; bases not matched to a gene: 9. This CDR3 has 16 amino acids. The CDR3 nucleotides read TGCGCCAGCAGCCAGGATCCAGCGGGAGTGCCAGATACGCAGTATTTT. Its protein is CASSQDPAGVPDTQYF.